These 22 T cell receptor beta chains came from one sample sequenced in a study of blood T cell repertoires in COVID-19. Repertoires were generated with immunoSEQ multiplex PCR, while TCRdb's copy carries only in-frame clones and drops some. Of approximately 250,000 clones listed, approximately 91% are singletons. Input material: peripheral blood. The source is a man between 25 and 39 years old with COVID-19, enrolled during active disease.

This clone was recorded once. V usage is TRBV2 and J usage is TRBJ2-3; 16 nucleotides align to TRBD2. Trimming at V came to 6 bases and at J to 2 bases, leaving 8 bases not matched to a gene. This CDR3 has 18 residues. Looked up from germline, CDR1 is SNHLY and CDR2 is FYNNEI. The CDR3 is CASRPGLAGGRVTDTQYF. In nucleotides, the CDR3 is TGTGCCAGCAGGCCGGGACTAGCGGGGGGGCGGGTCACAGATACGCAGTATTTT.

This rearrangement joins TRBV19 to TRBJ1-2; no reliable D call. Between the trimmed V and J ends, which lost 5 bases and 3 bases, there was a span of 7 bases. The CDR3 totals 12 residues. Germline values: CDR1 LNHDA, CDR2 SQIVND (reference sequence). This CDR3 is CASSADHYGYTF. DNA for the CDR3: TGTGCCAGTAGTGCGGATCACTATGGCTACACCTTC.

The V call is TRBV7-6, the J call TRBJ1-2, with TRBD1 as a possible D gene (5 bases). V was clipped by 5 bases and J by 2 bases, with 18 bases between them. CDR3 length equals 16 residues. Germline CDR1 and CDR2: SGHVS and FNYEAQ. CDR3: CASSPVGGARNYGYTF. CDR3 nucleotide sequence: TGTGCCAGCAGCCCGGTGGGGGGAGCCAGGAACTATGGCTACACCTTC.

The chain links TRBV6-5 to TRBJ1-5; 7 nucleotides match TRBD1. The germline CDR1 and CDR2 sequences are MNHEY and SVGAGI. With V trimmed by 6 bases and J by 4 bases, 9 bases remained unmatched. This CDR3 comprises 15 residues. CDR3 protein: CASSPAGGINQPQHF. For the CDR3, the DNA is TGTGCCAGCAGCCCCGCAGGGGGGATTAATCAGCCCCAGCATTTT.

The V call is TRBV12-3 or TRBV12-4, the J call TRBJ1-1, with 7 bases identical to TRBD1. The J segment lost 7 bases and the V segment lost 2 bases, leaving 4 bases of the junction unmatched. This CDR3 is 13 amino acids long. The CDR3 is CASSLRQGSEAFF. The CDR3 coding sequence is TGTGCCAGCAGTTTACGACAGGGCAGTGAAGCTTTCTTT.

About this clone: At one boundary the junction diverges from the germline segment, which might be a read error. The V and J genes are TRBV12-3 or TRBV12-4 and TRBJ1-6, with D possibly matching TRBD1 (5 bases). The CDR3 contains 11 residues. In nucleotides, the CDR3 is TGTGCCAGCAGTTTAGGTCAGGGCGTCGTTTTT. Translation: CASSLGQGVVF.

The chain is built from TRBV7-3 and TRBJ2-3; D remains unclear. Germline assignment: CDR1 SGHTA and CDR2 FQGTGA. The V end was cut by 1 base, the J end by 3 bases, with 5 bases between. The CDR3 totals 13 residues. The CDR3 DNA reads as TGTGCCAGCAGCTTAAGTTCAACAGATACGCAGTATTTT. It yields the protein CASSLSSTDTQYF.

The chain links TRBV19 to TRBJ1-5; 9 bases are shared with TRBD1. J gave up 7 bases and V 4 bases, and 8 bases lay outside the gene matches. The germline CDR1 and CDR2 sequences are LNHDA and SQIVND (reference sequence). The CDR3 extends over 15 amino acids. The CDR3 nucleotides read TGTGCCAGTAGTACGACAGGGGGGGTGAGGCAGCCCCAGCATTTT. Translation: CASSTTGGVRQPQHF.

V gene TRBV4-1 combines with J gene TRBJ1-4; possible D gene TRBD1, 5 bases. Trimming cost V 0 bases and J 7 bases, with 18 bases left between them. The CDR3 extends over 17 amino acids. Germline CDR1 MGHRA, CDR2 YSYEKL. CDR3 DNA: TGCGCCAGCAGCCAAGACACATGGGATAGGGGCGGTGAAAAACTGTTTTTT. As protein: CASSQDTWDRGGEKLFF.

The chain carries TRBV5-1 and TRBJ2-1, with 8 positions matching TRBD1. The J segment lost 4 bases and the V segment lost 0 bases, leaving 0 bases of the junction unmatched. The CDR3 spans 14 residues. CDR1 is SGHRS and CDR2 is YFSETQ in the germline V gene. In DNA, the CDR3 is TGCGCCAGCAGCTTGGGACAGGGGTACAATGAGCAGTTCTTC. Its protein is CASSLGQGYNEQFF.

The V call is TRBV6-1, the J call TRBJ1-5; tentatively, D is TRBD1 (6 bases). This CDR3 region has 14 residues. Trimming took 3 bases from V and 5 from J, leaving 11 bases between them. Germline V lookup: CDR1 MNHNS, CDR2 SASEGT. The CDR3 sequence is CASSDSRGDQPQHF. Written as DNA, the CDR3 is TGTGCCAGCAGTGATTCCAGGGGAGATCAGCCCCAGCATTTT.

About this clone: The sample carries other DNA sequences with the same CDR3. V gene TRBV3-1 (or the pseudogene TRBV3-2) combines with J gene TRBJ2-3; weak D call: TRBD1 (5 bases). Germline V gene sequence: CDR1 LGHDT, CDR2 YNNKEL (reference sequence). V lost 1 base, J lost 0 bases, and 8 bases lay in between. The length of the CDR3 is 15 residues. The CDR3 loop reads CASSQGQTSTDTQYF. Written as DNA, the CDR3 is TGTGCCAGCAGCCAAGGACAGACTAGCACAGATACGCAGTATTTT.

This chain links TRBV6-1 with TRBJ1-1; D uncertain. From germline, CDR1 is MNHNS and CDR2 SASEGT. V was pared by 1 base and J by 2 bases, with 8 bases between. The CDR3 is 14 amino acids. This CDR3 is CASSEDRENTEAFF. The CDR3 nucleotides are TGTGCCAGCAGTGAAGACCGGGAAAACACTGAAGCTTTCTTT.

The chain has TRBV10-3 and TRBJ2-1; 7 nucleotides match TRBD1. The CDR3 totals 15 residues. V trimming: 7 bases; J trimming: 5 bases; junction bases outside the gene matches: 11. Per the germline V gene, CDR1 is ENHRY and CDR2 is SYGVKD. The CDR3 DNA sequence: TGTGCCATCACCCCAAACGCGAGGGGGCACAATGAGCAGTTCTTC. This gives the protein CAITPNARGHNEQFF.

The rearrangement joins TRBV28 to TRBJ2-2; 8 bases match TRBD1. J lost 5 bases, V lost 8 bases, and 7 bases had no gene match. The CDR3 totals 14 residues. CDR1 MDHEN and CDR2 SYDVKM come from the germline V gene. The CDR3 sequence is CASVPGGWTGELFF. The CDR3 DNA is TGTGCCAGCGTGCCAGGGGGCTGGACCGGGGAGCTGTTTTTT.

This sequence joins TRBV5-1 and TRBJ2-3, with 8 bases matching TRBD2. The CDR3 spans 15 residues. J lost 5 bases, V lost 7 bases, and 12 bases had no gene match. The germline V gene encodes CDR1 SGHRS and CDR2 YFSETQ. CDR3 bases: TGCGCCAGCTCTTCCCGCGGGGGGCGAGTAGATACGCAGTATTTT. The encoded protein is CASSSRGGRVDTQYF. The full variable domain, with the rest looked up from reference TRBV5-1 and TRBJ2-3, is KAGVTQTPRYLIKTRGQQVTLSCSPISGHRSVSWYQQTPGQGLQFLFEYFSETQRNKGNFPGRFSGRQFSNSRSEMNVSTLELGDSALYLCASSSRGGRVDTQYFGPGTRLTVL.

The chain recombines TRBV5-1 with TRBJ2-1; the D gene is possibly TRBD1 (5 bases). This CDR3 is 15 amino acids long. The V and J ends lost 7 bases and 2 bases respectively, with 16 bases between them. Germline V lookup: CDR1 SGHRS, CDR2 YFSETQ. The CDR3 nucleotides read TGCGCCAGCGGTTCGCGAGGACAACCCTACAATGAGCAGTTCTTC. Protein: CASGSRGQPYNEQFF.

The chain links TRBV4-1 to TRBJ2-7, with 12 bases fitting TRBD2. The CDR3 is 15 amino acids. V lost 2 bases and J lost 6; bases outside the gene matches: 5. The germline V gene encodes CDR1 MGHRA and CDR2 YSYEKL. Written as DNA, the CDR3 is TGCGCCAGCAGCCAACTAGCGGGGGGGCCAGCCGAGCAGTACTTC. Translating it yields CASSQLAGGPAEQYF.

About this clone: Other DNA sequences of this sample code for an identical CDR3. The rearrangement uses TRBV5-1 and TRBJ1-1; perhaps TRBD1 as D (6 bases). V was trimmed by 1 base and J by 4 bases, leaving 8 bases between them. Per the germline V gene, CDR1 is SGHRS and CDR2 is YFSETQ. This CDR3 spans 13 amino acids. CDR3: CASSLRGGTEAFF. The CDR3 DNA sequence: TGCGCCAGCAGCTTGAGAGGGGGCACTGAAGCTTTCTTT.

The chain recombines TRBV6-1 with TRBJ1-4; TRBD1 aligns across 8 bases. The ends lost 1 base at V and 8 bases at J; junction bases unmatched: 6. The CDR3 length is 15 residues. CDR1 and CDR2 from the germline V gene are MNHNS and SASEGT. The CDR3: CASSEEGAGGEKLFF. DNA for the CDR3: TGTGCCAGCAGTGAAGAAGGGGCAGGGGGCGAAAAACTGTTTTTT.

V gene TRBV6-6 combines with J gene TRBJ1-6; 9 bases fit TRBD1. There are 14 residues in the CDR3. Per the germline V gene, CDR1 is MNHNY and CDR2 is SVGAGI (reference sequence). Losses at the gene ends were 7 bases for V and 9 bases for J; bases not matched to a gene: 7. Here the CDR3 DNA reads TGTGCCAGCACTCCCGGGACAGGGAGTTCACCCCTCCACTTT. Translating it yields CASTPGTGSSPLHF.

CDR3 residues: CASSPETSGFGQFF. In DNA, the CDR3 is TGCGCCAGCAGCCCCGAGACTAGCGGTTTTGGGCAGTTCTTC. V usage is TRBV5-1 and J usage is TRBJ2-1; TRBD2 aligns across 9 bases. CDR1 is SGHRS and CDR2 is YFSETQ in the germline V gene. CDR3 length: 14 amino acids. V lost 4 bases and J lost 12; bases outside the gene matches: 11. The entire variable domain, with the rest obtained from reference TRBV5-1 and TRBJ2-1, is as follows: KAGVTQTPRYLIKTRGQQVTLSCSPISGHRSVSWYQQTPGQGLQFLFEYFSETQRNKGNFPGRFSGRQFSNSRSEMNVSTLELGDSALYLCASSPETSGFGQFFGPGTRLTVL.